These T cell receptor beta chains were read from a single sample in a study of blood T cell repertoires in COVID-19. TCRdb keeps only in-frame clones here, not all; method: immunoSEQ multiplex PCR. Altogether about 370,000 clones are present, around 87% being singletons, with the ten largest covering about 9.4%. The sample consisted of peripheral blood. The source of these receptors is a woman aged 25 to 39 with COVID-19, enrolled during active disease. Both conserved end residues are part of each CDR3. D genes are given only for firm matches. Expanded clones are given a class, and other clones once, few, many or no size at all.

>TRBJ2-3|15|once|TRBD2|TRBV7-2
CASSLAAGGIDTQYF
TGTGCCAGCAGCTTAGCAGCGGGAGGAATAGATACGCAGTATTTT
>TRBJ2-1|15|NA|NA|TRBV2
CASSESPTSYNEQFF
TGTGCCAGCAGTGAAAGCCCTACCTCCTACAATGAGCAGTTCTTC
>TRBJ2-7|13|NA|NA|TRBV6-1
CASSDSGIGEQYF
TGTGCCAGCAGTGATTCAGGCATCGGCGAGCAGTACTTC
>TRBJ2-3|15|NA|TRBD2|TRBV7-3
CASSLLAGDTDTQYF
TGTGCCAGCAGCCTACTAGCGGGAGACACAGATACGCAGTATTTT
>TRBJ1-4|15|NA|NA|TRBV28
CASSPPDRTNEKLFF
TGTGCCAGCAGTCCACCAGACAGGACTAATGAAAAACTGTTTTTT
>TRBJ1-2|14|NA|NA|TRBV5-6
CASSFPGVVYGYTF
TGTGCCAGCAGCTTCCCGGGGGTTGTCTATGGCTACACCTTC
>TRBJ2-4|16|NA|NA|TRBV4-1
CASSQAMILAKNIQYF
TGCGCCAGCAGCCAAGCAATGATACTAGCCAAAAACATTCAGTACTTC
>TRBJ2-5|13|once|NA|TRBV7-3
CASSEGAGETQYF
TGTGCCAGCAGCGAAGGGGCCGGTGAGACCCAGTACTTC
>TRBJ2-5|15|NA|TRBD2|TRBV15
CATSRDRSGGETQYF
TGTGCCACCAGCAGAGATAGGTCCGGGGGGGAGACCCAGTACTTC
>TRBJ1-2|15|NA|NA|TRBV7-8
CASSPGRDKARGYTF
TGTGCCAGCAGCCCAGGGAGGGATAAAGCTCGAGGCTACACCTTC
>TRBJ1-5|15|once|TRBD1|TRBV2
CASSVGQGVPQPQHF
TGTGCCAGCAGTGTCGGGCAGGGGGTTCCGCAGCCCCAGCATTTT
>TRBJ2-3|13|NA|TRBD2|TRBV12-3/TRBV12-4
CASSWTSTDTQYF
TGTGCCAGCAGTTGGACTAGTACAGATACGCAGTATTTT
>TRBJ2-1|13|once|NA|TRBV24-1
CATSGYRDNEQFF
TGTGCCACCAGTGGCTACCGGGACAATGAGCAGTTCTTC
>TRBJ1-1|11|NA|NA|TRBV6-6
CASLMNTEAFF
TGTGCCAGCTTAATGAACACTGAAGCTTTCTTT
>TRBJ2-3|16|NA|TRBD2|TRBV3-1/TRBV3-2
CASSHDAGVLADTQYF
TGTGCCAGCAGCCATGATGCGGGGGTGCTGGCAGATACGCAGTATTTT
>TRBJ1-2|13|NA|TRBD1|TRBV28
CASSWGQIYGYTF
TGTGCCAGCAGCTGGGGACAGATCTATGGCTACACCTTC
>TRBJ2-1|16|NA|NA|TRBV10-3
CAISGTASGSHNEQFF
TGTGCCATCAGTGGGACGGCGAGCGGGTCCCACAATGAGCAGTTCTTC
>TRBJ2-4|15|NA|TRBD1|TRBV27
CASSLYRGLGNIQYF
TGTGCCAGCAGTTTATACAGGGGGCTTGGAAACATTCAGTACTTC
>TRBJ1-6|12|few|NA|TRBV6-2/TRBV6-3
CASSRANSPLHF
TGTGCCAGCAGCCGAGCCAATTCACCCCTCCACTTT
>TRBJ2-5|16|NA|TRBD1|TRBV7-2
CASSLSRQGARETQYF
TGTGCCAGCAGCTTAAGCCGTCAGGGGGCGAGGGAGACCCAGTACTTC
>TRBJ2-3|16|few|TRBD2|TRBV3-1/TRBV3-2
CASSHRGRTSTDTQYF
TGTGCCAGCAGCCATCGCGGGAGGACGAGCACAGATACGCAGTATTTT
>TRBJ1-4|15|NA|TRBD1|TRBV7-6
CASSLAQGQGRKLFF
TGTGCCAGCAGCTTAGCTCAGGGACAGGGGCGAAAACTGTTTTTT